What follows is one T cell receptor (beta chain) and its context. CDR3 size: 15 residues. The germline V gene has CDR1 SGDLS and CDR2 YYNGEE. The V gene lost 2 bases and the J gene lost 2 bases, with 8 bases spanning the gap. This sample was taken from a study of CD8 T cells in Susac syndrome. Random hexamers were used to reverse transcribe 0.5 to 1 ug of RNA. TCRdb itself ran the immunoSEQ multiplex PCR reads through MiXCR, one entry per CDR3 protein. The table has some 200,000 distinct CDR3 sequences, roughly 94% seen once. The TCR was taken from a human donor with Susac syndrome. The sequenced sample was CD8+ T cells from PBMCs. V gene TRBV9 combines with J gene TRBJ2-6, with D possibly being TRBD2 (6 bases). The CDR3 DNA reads TGTGCCAGCAGCGTCGGGGGTACTGGGGCCAACGTCCTGACTTTC. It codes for CASSVGGTGANVLTF.